This is a list of T cell receptor beta chains from one sample in a study of cytomegalovirus exposure and HLA in healthy donors. Sequenced by immunoSEQ multiplex PCR; TCRdb stores in-frame clones only, minus some. The data contain roughly 150,000 clones, 73% of them singletons. Sequences were obtained from PBMCs. The receptor set was obtained from a woman under 30 in good health and CMV-seronegative. Both conserved end residues are part of each CDR3. A D gene is named only where the DNA matches it firmly. Clone size, where shown, is once, few, many, or a class for clones that have expanded.

cdr3_aa	cdr3_nt	d_call	clone_size	v_call	j_call
CASKELAGPYEQYF	TGTGCCAGCAAGGAACTAGCGGGCCCCTACGAGCAGTACTTC	TRBD2	NA	TRBV2	TRBJ2-7
CASSPPAGEKLFF	TGTGCCAGCTCACCACCGGCGGGTGAAAAACTGTTTTTT	NA	NA	TRBV18	TRBJ1-4
CASSLAWGRQAQNYGYTF	TGCGCCAGCAGCTTGGCTTGGGGAAGACAGGCCCAAAACTATGGCTACACCTTC	NA	once	TRBV5-1	TRBJ1-2
CATSTRGGGHYNSPLHF	TGTGCCACCAGCACCCGAGGGGGTGGACATTATAATTCACCCCTCCACTTT	NA	NA	TRBV15	TRBJ1-6
CAKSAGQETQYF	TGTGCCAAGTCAGCGGGGCAAGAGACCCAGTACTTC	TRBD2	few	TRBV11-2	TRBJ2-5
CASIDGQGGEQYF	TGTGCCAGCATAGACGGACAGGGAGGCGAGCAGTACTTC	TRBD1	NA	TRBV27	TRBJ2-7
CASSEDIYGYTF	TGTGCCAGCAGTGAAGACATCTATGGCTACACCTTC	NA	NA	TRBV2	TRBJ1-2
CASSKVFRGSQAFF	TGTGCCAGCAGCAAAGTCTTTCGAGGGAGCCAAGCTTTCTTT	NA	few	TRBV21-1	TRBJ1-1
CASSLEAGSTNEQFF	TGTGCCAGCAGTTTAGAGGCCGGGAGCACCAATGAGCAGTTCTTC	NA	NA	TRBV27	TRBJ2-1
CASSFRTGIPNGQFF	TGTGCCAGCAGCTTCAGGACAGGGATTCCCAATGGGCAGTTCTTC	TRBD1	NA	TRBV7-9	TRBJ2-1
CASSRGGYSNTIYF	TGTGCCAGCAGTCGAGGGGGATACTCAAACACCATATATTTT	NA	NA	TRBV28	TRBJ1-3
CAISQGAPNTDTQYF	TGTGCCATCAGTCAGGGGGCGCCGAACACAGATACGCAGTATTTT	TRBD1	NA	TRBV10-3	TRBJ2-3
CASSVGGQMNTEAFF	TGTGCCAGCAGCGTAGGGGGACAGATGAACACTGAAGCTTTCTTT	TRBD1	NA	TRBV9	TRBJ1-1
CASSQELAGFYEQYF	TGTGCCAGCAGCCAAGAACTAGCGGGGTTCTACGAGCAGTACTTC	TRBD2	NA	TRBV4-2	TRBJ2-7
CASGSRENTEAFF	TGTGCCAGCGGTAGCAGGGAGAACACTGAAGCTTTCTTT	NA	NA	TRBV6-1	TRBJ1-1
CASTNPRGEAFF	TGTGCCAGCACTAACCCCCGGGGTGAAGCTTTCTTT	NA	NA	TRBV28	TRBJ1-1
CAARRLLQGDEQFF	TGTGCCGCCAGACGGCTACTTCAGGGGGATGAGCAGTTCTTC	TRBD1	NA	TRBV11-2	TRBJ2-1
CASSLEGNIQYF	TGTGCCAGCAGCTTAGAGGGGAACATTCAGTACTTC	NA	few	TRBV7-2	TRBJ2-4
CASSYSRYMNTEAFF	TGTGCCAGCAGTTACTCGAGGTACATGAACACTGAAGCTTTCTTT	NA	NA	TRBV6-6	TRBJ1-1
CATSRVAGKQETQYF	TGTGCCACCAGCAGGGTAGCGGGGAAGCAAGAGACCCAGTACTTC	TRBD2	NA	TRBV15	TRBJ2-5
CASSPGVSTEAFF	TGTGCCAGCAGCCCCGGGGTGAGCACTGAAGCTTTCTTT	NA	NA	TRBV7-4	TRBJ1-1
CASSGNRVGNTIYF	TGTGCCAGCAGTGGGAACAGGGTCGGAAACACCATATATTTT	NA	few	TRBV9	TRBJ1-3
CASSVTSATDTQYF	TGCGCCAGCAGCGTGACTAGCGCCACAGATACGCAGTATTTT	TRBD2	NA	TRBV5-1	TRBJ2-3
CASSLPTPYEQYF	TGTGCCAGCAGTTTACCTACCCCATACGAGCAGTACTTC	NA	NA	TRBV28	TRBJ2-7
CASSSRGPSPLTARGYTF	TGCGCCAGCAGCTCAAGGGGTCCCTCTCCGCTAACCGCGAGGGGCTACACCTTC	NA	NA	TRBV5-1	TRBJ1-2
CASRDWDKQETQYF	TGCGCCAGCAGAGACTGGGACAAACAAGAGACCCAGTACTTC	NA	NA	TRBV10-2	TRBJ2-5
CASSLRLAGGLFTDTQYF	TGTGCCAGCAGTCTCCGACTAGCGGGAGGCCTTTTCACAGATACGCAGTATTTT	TRBD2	NA	TRBV2	TRBJ2-3
CASTRDRGGGYTF	TGTGCCAGCACCAGGGACAGAGGCGGTGGCTACACCTTC	TRBD1	NA	TRBV27	TRBJ1-2
CASSRQSMNTEAFF	TGTGCCAGCAGTAGACAGAGCATGAACACTGAAGCTTTCTTT	NA	NA	TRBV2	TRBJ1-1
CATLSGANQPQHF	TGTGCCACCCTCTCAGGGGCTAATCAGCCCCAGCATTTT	NA	NA	TRBV19	TRBJ1-5
CASSFRRVNTGELFF	TGTGCCAGCAGTTTTCGGCGGGTGAACACCGGGGAGCTGTTTTTT	NA	NA	TRBV28	TRBJ2-2
CASSLVTGGNTIYF	TGTGCCAGCAGCTTGGTGACAGGGGGAAACACCATATATTTT	TRBD1	NA	TRBV5-5	TRBJ1-3
CASSFPTGIQETQYF	TGTGCCAGCAGTTTCCCCACAGGGATCCAAGAGACCCAGTACTTC	NA	NA	TRBV28	TRBJ2-5
CASSDRVPTSVSRNQPQHF	TGTGCCAGTAGCGACAGGGTCCCCACATCGGTTAGTCGCAATCAGCCCCAGCATTTT	TRBD1	NA	TRBV19	TRBJ1-5
CASSLGGQRNIQYF	TGTGCCAGCAGCTTAGGGGGACAGAGAAACATTCAGTACTTC	TRBD1	NA	TRBV7-9	TRBJ2-4
CASSLTGPAKNIQYF	TGTGCCAGTAGCTTGACAGGGCCAGCCAAAAACATTCAGTACTTC	TRBD1	few	TRBV19	TRBJ2-4
CASSGRGGETQYF	TGTGCCAGCAGCGGTAGGGGAGGGGAGACCCAGTACTTC	TRBD2	NA	TRBV11-2	TRBJ2-5
CASSLSAGGSEKLFF	TGTGCCAGCAGTTTATCGGCGGGCGGGAGCGAAAAACTGTTTTTT	NA	NA	TRBV28	TRBJ1-4
CASSLLYNEQFF	TGTGCCAGCAGCCTTTTATACAATGAGCAGTTCTTC	NA	NA	TRBV13	TRBJ2-1
CASSLRRANTGELFF	TGTGCCAGCAGCTTGAGGCGGGCGAACACCGGGGAGCTGTTTTTT	NA	NA	TRBV11-2	TRBJ2-2
CASSPDLPLYSNQPQHF	TGTGCCAGCAGCCCTGATCTCCCTCTCTATAGCAATCAGCCCCAGCATTTT	NA	NA	TRBV27	TRBJ1-5
CASSFIGQVLNYNEQFF	TGTGCCAGCAGCTTTATCGGACAGGTTCTAAATTACAATGAGCAGTTCTTC	TRBD1	few	TRBV7-9	TRBJ2-1
CASSPGLSSGKETQYF	TGTGCCAGCTCACCGGGTTTGTCTAGCGGGAAAGAGACCCAGTACTTC	TRBD2	few	TRBV18	TRBJ2-5
CASSQRDMPTVAHGYTF	TGTGCCAGCAGCCAACGGGACATGCCAACAGTGGCTCATGGCTACACCTTC	NA	NA	TRBV13	TRBJ1-2